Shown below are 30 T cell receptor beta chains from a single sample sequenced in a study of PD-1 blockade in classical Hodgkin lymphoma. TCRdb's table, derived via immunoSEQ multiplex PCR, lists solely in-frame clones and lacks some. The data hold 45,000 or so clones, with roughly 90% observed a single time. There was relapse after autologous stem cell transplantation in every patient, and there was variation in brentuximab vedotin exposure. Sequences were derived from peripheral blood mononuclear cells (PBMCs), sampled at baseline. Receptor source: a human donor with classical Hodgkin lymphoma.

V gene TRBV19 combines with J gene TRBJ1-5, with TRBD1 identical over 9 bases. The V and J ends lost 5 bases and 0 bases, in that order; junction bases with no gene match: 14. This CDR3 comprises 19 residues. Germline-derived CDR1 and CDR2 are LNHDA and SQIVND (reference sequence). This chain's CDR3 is CASSPPGQGVGNSNQPQHF. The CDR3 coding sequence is TGTGCCAGTAGTCCCCCGGGACAGGGTGTCGGGAATAGCAATCAGCCCCAGCATTTT.

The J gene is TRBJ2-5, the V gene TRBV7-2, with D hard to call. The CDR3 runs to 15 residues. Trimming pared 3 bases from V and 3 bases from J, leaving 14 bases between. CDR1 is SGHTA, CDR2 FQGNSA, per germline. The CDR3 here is CASSLDYSIKETQYF. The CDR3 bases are TGTGCCAGCAGCTTGGATTATTCGATCAAAGAGACCCAGTACTTC.

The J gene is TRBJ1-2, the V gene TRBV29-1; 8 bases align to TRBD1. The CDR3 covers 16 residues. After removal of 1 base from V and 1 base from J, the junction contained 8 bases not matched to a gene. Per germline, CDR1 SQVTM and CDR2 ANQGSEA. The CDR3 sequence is CSVEARTGSDNYGYTF. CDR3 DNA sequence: TGCAGCGTTGAAGCTCGGACAGGGTCGGATAACTATGGCTACACCTTC.

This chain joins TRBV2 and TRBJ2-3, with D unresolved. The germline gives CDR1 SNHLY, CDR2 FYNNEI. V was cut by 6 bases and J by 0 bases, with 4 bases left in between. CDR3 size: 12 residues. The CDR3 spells CASRLSTDTQYF. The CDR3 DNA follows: TGTGCCAGCAGACTGAGCACAGATACGCAGTATTTT. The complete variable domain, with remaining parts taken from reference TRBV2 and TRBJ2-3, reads EPEVTQTPSHQVTQMGQEVILRCVPISNHLYFYWYRQILGQKVEFLVSFYNNEISEKSEIFDDQFSVERPDGSNFTLKIRSTKLEDSAMYFCASRLSTDTQYFGPGTRLTVL.

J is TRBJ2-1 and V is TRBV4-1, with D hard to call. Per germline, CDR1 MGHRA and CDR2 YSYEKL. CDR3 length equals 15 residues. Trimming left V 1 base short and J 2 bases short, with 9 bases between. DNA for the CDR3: TGCGCCAGCAGCCAAGTGCAGCAACCCTACAATGAGCAGTTCTTC. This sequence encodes CASSQVQQPYNEQFF.

The CDR3 DNA reads TGCGCCAGCAGTAAACAGCGGGAGGTTTACAATGAGCAGTTCTTC. Amino acid sequence: CASSKQREVYNEQFF. The chain couples TRBV5-1 to TRBJ2-1; 9 bases agree with TRBD2. V was pared by 5 bases and J by 4 bases, with 7 bases of the junction left unmatched. CDR3 length: 15 amino acids. Germline lookup yields CDR1 SGHRS and CDR2 YFSETQ.

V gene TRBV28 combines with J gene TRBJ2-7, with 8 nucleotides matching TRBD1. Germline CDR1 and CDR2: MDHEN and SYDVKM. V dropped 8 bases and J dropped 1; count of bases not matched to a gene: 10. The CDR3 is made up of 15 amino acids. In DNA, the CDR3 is TGTGCCAGCGCTGCGGTAGGACAGGGTTCCTACGAGCAGTACTTC. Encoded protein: CASAAVGQGSYEQYF.

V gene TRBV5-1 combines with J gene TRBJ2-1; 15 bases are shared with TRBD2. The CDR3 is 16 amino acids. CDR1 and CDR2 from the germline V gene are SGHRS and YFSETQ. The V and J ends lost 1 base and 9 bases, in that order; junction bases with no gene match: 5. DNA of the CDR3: TGCGCCAGCAGCTTGAGGACTAGCGGGAGGGCCGGTGAGCAGTTCTTC. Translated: CASSLRTSGRAGEQFF.

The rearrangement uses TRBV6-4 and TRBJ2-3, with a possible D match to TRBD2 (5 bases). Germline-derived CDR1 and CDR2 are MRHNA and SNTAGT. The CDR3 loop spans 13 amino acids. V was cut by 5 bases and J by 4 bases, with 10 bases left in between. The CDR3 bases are TGTGCCAGCAGTACGGGGAGTGCAGATACGCAGTATTTT. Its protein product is CASSTGSADTQYF.

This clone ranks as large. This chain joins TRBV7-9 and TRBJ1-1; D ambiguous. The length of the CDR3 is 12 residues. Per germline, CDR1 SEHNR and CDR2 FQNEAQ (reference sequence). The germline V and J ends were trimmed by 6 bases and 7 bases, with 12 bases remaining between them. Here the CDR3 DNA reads TGTGCCAGCAGACGCCCCCAGCTTGAAGCTTTCTTT. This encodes CASRRPQLEAFF.

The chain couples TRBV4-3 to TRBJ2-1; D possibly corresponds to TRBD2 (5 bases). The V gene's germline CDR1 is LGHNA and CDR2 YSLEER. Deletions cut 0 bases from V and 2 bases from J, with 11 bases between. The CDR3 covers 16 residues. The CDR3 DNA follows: TGCGCCAGCAGCCAAGAACGGCTAGCAGCCTACAATGAGCAGTTCTTC. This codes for CASSQERLAAYNEQFF.

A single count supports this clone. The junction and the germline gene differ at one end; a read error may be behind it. CDR3 bases: TGTGCCAGCAGCCTAGCGGGAGCTCCCGGGGAGCTGTTTTTT. Its protein is CASSLAGAPGELFF. This chain connects TRBV7-8 to TRBJ2-2; 10 bases match TRBD2. There are 14 residues in the CDR3. Germline V CDR1 and CDR2: SGHVS, FQNEAQ. The variable domain in full, with the rest retrieved from reference TRBV7-8 and TRBJ2-2, is GAGVSQSPRYKVAKRGQDVALRCDPISGHVSLFWYQQALGQGPEFLTYFQNEAQLDKSGLPSDRFFAERPEGSVSTLKIQRTQQEDSAVYLCASSLAGAPGELFFGEGSRLTVL.

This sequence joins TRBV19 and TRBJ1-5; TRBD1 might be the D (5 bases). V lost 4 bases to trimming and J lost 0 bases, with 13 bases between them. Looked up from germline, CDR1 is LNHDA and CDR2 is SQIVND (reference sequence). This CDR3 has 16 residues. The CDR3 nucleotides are TGTGCCAGTAGTAACCGGGACTGGTATAGCAATCAGCCCCAGCATTTT. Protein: CASSNRDWYSNQPQHF.

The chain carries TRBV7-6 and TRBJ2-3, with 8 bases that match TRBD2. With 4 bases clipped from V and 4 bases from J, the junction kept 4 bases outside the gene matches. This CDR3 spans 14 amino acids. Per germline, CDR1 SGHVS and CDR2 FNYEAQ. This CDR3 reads CASSSGLAADTQYF. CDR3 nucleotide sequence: TGTGCCAGCAGCTCCGGACTAGCAGCAGATACGCAGTATTTT. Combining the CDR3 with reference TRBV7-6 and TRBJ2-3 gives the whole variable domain GAGVSQSPRYKVTKRGQDVALRCDPISGHVSLYWYRQALGQGPEFLTYFNYEAQQDKSGLPNDRFSAERPEGSISTLTIQRTEQRDSAMYRCASSSGLAADTQYFGPGTRLTVL.

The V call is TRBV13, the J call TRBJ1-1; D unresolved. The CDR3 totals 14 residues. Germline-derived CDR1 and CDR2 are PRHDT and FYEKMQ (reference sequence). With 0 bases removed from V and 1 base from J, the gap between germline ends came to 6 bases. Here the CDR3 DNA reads TGTGCCAGCAGCTTAGGATGGGGGAACACTGAAGCTTTCTTT. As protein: CASSLGWGNTEAFF.

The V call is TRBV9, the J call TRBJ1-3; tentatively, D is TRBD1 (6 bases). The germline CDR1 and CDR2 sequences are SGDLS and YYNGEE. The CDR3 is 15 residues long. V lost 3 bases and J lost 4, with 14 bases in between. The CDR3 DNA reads TGTGCCAGCAGCGCAGCGGGGGGCCTGGGAAACACCATATATTTT. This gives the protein CASSAAGGLGNTIYF.

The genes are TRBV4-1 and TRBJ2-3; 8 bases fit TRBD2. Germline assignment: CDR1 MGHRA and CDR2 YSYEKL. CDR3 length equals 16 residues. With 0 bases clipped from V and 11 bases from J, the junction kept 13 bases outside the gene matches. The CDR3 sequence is CASSQDRFEREHQQYF. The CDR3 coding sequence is TGCGCCAGCAGCCAAGATAGGTTTGAGCGGGAGCATCAGCAGTATTTT.

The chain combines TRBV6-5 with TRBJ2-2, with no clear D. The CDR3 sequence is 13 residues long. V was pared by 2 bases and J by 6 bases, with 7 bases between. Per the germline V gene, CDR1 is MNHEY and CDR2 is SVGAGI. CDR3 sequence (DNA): TGTGCCAGCAGTTACGGTGGTTCCGGGGAGCTGTTTTTT. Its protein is CASSYGGSGELFF.

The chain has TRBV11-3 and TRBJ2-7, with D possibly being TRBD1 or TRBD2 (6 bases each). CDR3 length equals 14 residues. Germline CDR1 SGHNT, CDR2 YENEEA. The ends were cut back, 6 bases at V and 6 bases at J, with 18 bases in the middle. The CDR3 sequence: CASSSGAVTGEQYF. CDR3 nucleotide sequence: TGTGCCAGCAGTTCGGGGGCTGTCACCGGCGAGCAGTACTTC.

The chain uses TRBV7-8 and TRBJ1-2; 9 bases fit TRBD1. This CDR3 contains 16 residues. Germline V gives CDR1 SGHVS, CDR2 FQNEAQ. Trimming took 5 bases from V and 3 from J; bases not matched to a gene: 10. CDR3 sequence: CASSPDRGESHYGYTF. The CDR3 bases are TGTGCCAGCAGCCCGGACAGGGGCGAGAGTCACTATGGCTACACCTTC.

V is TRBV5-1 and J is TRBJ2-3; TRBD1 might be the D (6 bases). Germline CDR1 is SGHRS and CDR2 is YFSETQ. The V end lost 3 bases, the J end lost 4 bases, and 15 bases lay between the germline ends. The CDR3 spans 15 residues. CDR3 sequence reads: CASSYRTVSSDTQYF. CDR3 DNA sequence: TGCGCCAGCAGCTACCGGACAGTTAGCTCAGATACGCAGTATTTT.

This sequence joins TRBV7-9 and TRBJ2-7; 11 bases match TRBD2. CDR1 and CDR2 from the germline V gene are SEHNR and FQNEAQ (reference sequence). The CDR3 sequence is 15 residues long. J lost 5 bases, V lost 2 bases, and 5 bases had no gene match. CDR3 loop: CASSLRTSGSDEQYF. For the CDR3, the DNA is TGTGCCAGCAGCTTACGTACTAGCGGGAGCGACGAGCAGTACTTC.

CDR3 sequence (DNA): TGTGCCAGCAGCTTTAGGGGAAATGAAAAACTGTTTTTT. Amino acid sequence: CASSFRGNEKLFF. The chain uses TRBV7-9 and TRBJ1-4, with D perhaps matching TRBD1 (5 bases). CDR3 length: 13 residues. Trimming took off 3 bases at V and 5 bases at J, with 7 bases between the two ends. Germline lookup yields CDR1 SEHNR and CDR2 FQNEAQ (reference sequence).

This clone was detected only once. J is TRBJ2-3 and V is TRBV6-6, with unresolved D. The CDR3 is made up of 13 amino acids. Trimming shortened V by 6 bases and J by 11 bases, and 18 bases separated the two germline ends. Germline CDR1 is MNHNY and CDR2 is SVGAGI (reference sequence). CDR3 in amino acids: CASSQFLRGVQYF. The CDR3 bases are TGTGCCAGCAGCCAGTTCCTACGCGGCGTGCAGTATTTT.

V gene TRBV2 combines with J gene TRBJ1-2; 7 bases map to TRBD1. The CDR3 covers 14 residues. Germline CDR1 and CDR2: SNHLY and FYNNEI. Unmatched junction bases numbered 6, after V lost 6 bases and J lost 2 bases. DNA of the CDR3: TGTGCCAGCAGGAAACAGGGGATCAACTATGGCTACACCTTC. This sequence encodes CASRKQGINYGYTF. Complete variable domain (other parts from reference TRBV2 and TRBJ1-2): EPEVTQTPSHQVTQMGQEVILRCVPISNHLYFYWYRQILGQKVEFLVSFYNNEISEKSEIFDDQFSVERPDGSNFTLKIRSTKLEDSAMYFCASRKQGINYGYTFGSGTRLTVV.

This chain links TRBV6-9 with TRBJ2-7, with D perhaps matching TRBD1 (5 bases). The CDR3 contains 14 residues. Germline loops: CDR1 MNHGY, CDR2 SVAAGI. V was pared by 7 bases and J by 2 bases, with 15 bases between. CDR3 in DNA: TGTGCCAGCAAGACTCAGGGTGATCCCTACGAGCAGTACTTC. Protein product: CASKTQGDPYEQYF.

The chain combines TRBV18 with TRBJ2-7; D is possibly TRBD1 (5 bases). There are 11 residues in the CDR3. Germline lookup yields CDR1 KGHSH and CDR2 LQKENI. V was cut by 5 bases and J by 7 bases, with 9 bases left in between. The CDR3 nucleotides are TGTGCCAGCTCATTTCAGGGAGAGCAGTACTTC. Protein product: CASSFQGEQYF.

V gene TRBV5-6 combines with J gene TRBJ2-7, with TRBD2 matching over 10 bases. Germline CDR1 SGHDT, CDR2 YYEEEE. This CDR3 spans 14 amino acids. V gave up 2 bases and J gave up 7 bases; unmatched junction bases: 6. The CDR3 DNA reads TGTGCCAGCAGCTTAGCGGGAGGGCCGCGGGAGCAGTACTTC. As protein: CASSLAGGPREQYF.

The CDR3 spells CASSLNPDTQYF. As DNA, the CDR3 is TGTGCCAGCAGCTTAAATCCAGATACGCAGTATTTT. The chain has TRBV11-2 and TRBJ2-3, with no clear D. Trimming pared 2 bases from V and 4 bases from J, leaving 4 bases between. This CDR3 is built from 12 residues. Germline loops: CDR1 SGHAT, CDR2 FQNNGV.

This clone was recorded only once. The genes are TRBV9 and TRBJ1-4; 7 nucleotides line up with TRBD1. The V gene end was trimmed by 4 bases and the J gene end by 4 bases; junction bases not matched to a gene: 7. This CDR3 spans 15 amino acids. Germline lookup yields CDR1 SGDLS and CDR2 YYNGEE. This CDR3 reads CASSSGGQINEKLFF. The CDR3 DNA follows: TGTGCCAGCAGCTCGGGGGGACAGATTAATGAAAAACTGTTTTTT. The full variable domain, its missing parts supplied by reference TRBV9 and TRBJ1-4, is DSGVTQTPKHLITATGQRVTLRCSPRSGDLSVYWYQQSLDQGLQFLIQYYNGEERAKGNILERFSAQQFPDLHSELNLSSLELGDSALYFCASSSGGQINEKLFFGSGTQLSVL.